The present entry profiles one T cell receptor (beta chain) with its context. This entry comes from a study of T cell repertoires in cytomegalovirus infection. CDR1 is MNHEY and CDR2 is SMNVEV in the germline V gene (reference sequence). This CDR3 comprises 16 residues. Trimming cost V 2 bases and J 1 base; bases outside gene matches: 5. One entry per CDR3 protein, called by TCRdb with MiXCR from the reads. Of approximately 500,000 distinct CDR3 sequences in the sample, about 17% were seen once. The chain couples TRBV27 to TRBJ2-3; 8 bases match TRBD1. This sequence originates from a human donor in good health (CMV status not recorded). Some clones in this sample may be carry-over from other donors' samples. Sequenced material: CD8+ T cells from PBMCs. CDR3 nucleotide sequence: TGTGCCAGCAGTTTACAGGGGGCAAGACGCACAGATACGCAGTATTTT. As protein: CASSLQGARRTDTQYF.